The entry below gives a single T cell receptor beta chain sequence along with its context. This record comes from a study of T-cell memory formation after mild COVID-19. This CDR3 comprises 14 residues. Trimming took off 4 bases at V and 5 bases at J, with 13 bases between the two ends. Germline assignment: CDR1 KGHDR and CDR2 SFDVKD. TCRdb ran MiXCR on the 5' RACE reads and lists one entry per CDR3 protein. The data contain hundreds of thousands of distinct CDR3 sequences, under 30% of them singletons. The chain employs TRBV24-1 and TRBJ2-5; possibly TRBD1 for D (5 bases). The receptor was isolated from an adult woman who had mild COVID-19 (a few samples of this study predate the infection). Cell type and time point are not known. The specimen was PBMCs or a T cell subset sorted from them (not recorded which). CDR3 sequence: CATSEDTGSETQYF. In DNA, the CDR3 is TGTGCCACCAGTGAGGACACAGGTTCGGAGACCCAGTACTTC.